This T cell receptor beta chain is from a study of blood T cell repertoires in COVID-19. Study-level background: Samples came from the United States, Italy and Spain, spanning acute and convalescent COVID-19.

Some clones are missing from TCRdb's copy, which holds only in-frame ones; the method was immunoSEQ multiplex PCR. Altogether 240,000 or so clones are present, approximately 85% being singletons, with the ten largest covering around 1.9%. The V gene's germline CDR1 is SQVTM and CDR2 ANQGSEA. V lost 2 bases to trimming and J lost 0 bases, with 13 bases between them. The CDR3 has 15 amino acids. Sequenced material: PBMCs or T cells enriched from blood (not recorded which). The V and J genes are TRBV29-1 and TRBJ1-1; D possibly corresponds to TRBD1 (6 bases). The receptor was isolated from a woman between 50 and 59 years old who had recovered from COVID-19. The CDR3 DNA follows: TGCAGCGTTGAATCCAGGGGAGGGATGAACACTGAAGCTTTCTTT. Its translation is CSVESRGGMNTEAFF.